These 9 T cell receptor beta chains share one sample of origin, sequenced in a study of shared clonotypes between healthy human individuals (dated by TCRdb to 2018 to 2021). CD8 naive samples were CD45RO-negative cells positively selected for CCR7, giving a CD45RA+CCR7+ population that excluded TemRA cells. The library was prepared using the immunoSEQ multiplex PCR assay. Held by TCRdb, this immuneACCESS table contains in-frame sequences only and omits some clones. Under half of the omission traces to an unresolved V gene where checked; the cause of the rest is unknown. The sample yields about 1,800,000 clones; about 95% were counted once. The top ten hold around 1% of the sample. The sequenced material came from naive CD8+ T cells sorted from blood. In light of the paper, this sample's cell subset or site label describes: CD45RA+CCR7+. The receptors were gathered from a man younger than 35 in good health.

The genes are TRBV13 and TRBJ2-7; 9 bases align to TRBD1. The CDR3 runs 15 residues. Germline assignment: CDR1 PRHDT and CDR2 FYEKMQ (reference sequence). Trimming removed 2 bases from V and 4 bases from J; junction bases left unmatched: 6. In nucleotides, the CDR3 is TGTGCCAGCAGCTTATCGGGACAGGGCCGTTACGAGCAGTACTTC. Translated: CASSLSGQGRYEQYF.

CDR3 sequence reads: CASTSGGEDNQPQHF. Here the CDR3 DNA reads TGTGCCAGCACTAGCGGGGGCGAGGACAATCAGCCCCAGCATTTT. The chain links TRBV7-9 to TRBJ1-5; D may be TRBD1 (6 bases). The CDR3 runs to 15 residues. The germline gives CDR1 SEHNR, CDR2 FQNEAQ (reference sequence). Deletions cut 7 bases from V and 3 bases from J, with 16 bases between.

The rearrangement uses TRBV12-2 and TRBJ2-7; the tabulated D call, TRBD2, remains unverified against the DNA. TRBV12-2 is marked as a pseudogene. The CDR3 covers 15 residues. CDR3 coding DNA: TGTGCAAGTCGCGCAACTAGCGGGAGGCTCTACGAGCAGTACTTC. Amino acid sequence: CASRATSGRLYEQYF.

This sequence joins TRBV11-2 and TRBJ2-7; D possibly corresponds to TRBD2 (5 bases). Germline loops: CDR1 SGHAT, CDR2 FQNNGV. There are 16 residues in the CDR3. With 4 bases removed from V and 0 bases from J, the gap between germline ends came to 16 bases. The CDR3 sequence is CASSSAGKLSSYEQYF. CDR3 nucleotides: TGTGCCAGCAGCTCCGCGGGCAAGTTGAGCTCCTACGAGCAGTACTTC.

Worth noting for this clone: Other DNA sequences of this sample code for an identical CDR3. The CDR3 reads CASSFGGVETQYF. The CDR3 bases are TGTGCCAGCAGCTTCGGCGGGGTAGAGACCCAGTACTTC. This chain uses TRBV5-4 with TRBJ2-5, with D tentatively TRBD2 (6 bases). The V end was cut by 2 bases, the J end by 4 bases, with 9 bases between. This CDR3 has 13 amino acids. Germline CDR1 and CDR2: SGHNT and YYREEE (reference sequence).

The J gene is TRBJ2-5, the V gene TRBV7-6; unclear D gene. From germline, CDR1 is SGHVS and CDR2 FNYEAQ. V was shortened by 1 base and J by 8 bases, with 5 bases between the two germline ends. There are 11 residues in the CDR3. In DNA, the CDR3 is TGTGCCAGCAGCTTAGGAACAACCCAGTACTTC. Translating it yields CASSLGTTQYF.

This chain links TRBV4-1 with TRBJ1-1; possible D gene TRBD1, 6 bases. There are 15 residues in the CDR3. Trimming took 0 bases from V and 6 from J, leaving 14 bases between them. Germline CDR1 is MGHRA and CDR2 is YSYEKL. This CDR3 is CASSQDYPGAAEAFF. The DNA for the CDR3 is TGCGCCAGCAGCCAAGATTATCCGGGGGCAGCTGAAGCTTTCTTT.

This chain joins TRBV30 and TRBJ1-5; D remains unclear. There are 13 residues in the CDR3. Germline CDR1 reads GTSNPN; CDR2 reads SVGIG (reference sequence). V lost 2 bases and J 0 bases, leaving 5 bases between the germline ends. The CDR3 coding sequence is TGTGCCTGGAGTACGGGTAGCAATCAGCCCCAGCATTTT. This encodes CAWSTGSNQPQHF.

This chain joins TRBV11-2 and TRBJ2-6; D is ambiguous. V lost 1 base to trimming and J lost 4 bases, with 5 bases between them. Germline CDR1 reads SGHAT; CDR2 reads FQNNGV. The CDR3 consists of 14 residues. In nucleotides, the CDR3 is TGTGCCAGCAGCTTAGGTGGAGGGGCCAACGTCCTGACTTTC. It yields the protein CASSLGGGANVLTF.